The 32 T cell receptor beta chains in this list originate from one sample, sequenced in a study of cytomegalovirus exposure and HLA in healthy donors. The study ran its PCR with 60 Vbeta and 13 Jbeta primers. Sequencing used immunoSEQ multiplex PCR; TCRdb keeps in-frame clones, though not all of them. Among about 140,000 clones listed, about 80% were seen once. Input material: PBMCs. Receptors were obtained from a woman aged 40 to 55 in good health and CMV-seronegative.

The CDR3 nucleotides are TGTGCCAGCAGTGTGGACAGAAGCTACGAGCAGTACTTC. Protein sequence: CASSVDRSYEQYF. The chain recombines TRBV2 with TRBJ2-5, with D possibly being TRBD1 (6 bases). The J call may be mistaken, given a closer DNA end match to TRBJ2-7. The CDR3 is 13 amino acids. From germline, CDR1 is SNHLY and CDR2 FYNNEI.

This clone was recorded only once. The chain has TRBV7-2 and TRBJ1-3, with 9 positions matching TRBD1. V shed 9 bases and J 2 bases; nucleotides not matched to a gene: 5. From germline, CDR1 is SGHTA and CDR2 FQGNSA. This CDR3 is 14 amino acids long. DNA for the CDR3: TGTGCCAGTCAAACAGGGGGCGCTGGAAACACCATATATTTT. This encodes CASQTGGAGNTIYF.

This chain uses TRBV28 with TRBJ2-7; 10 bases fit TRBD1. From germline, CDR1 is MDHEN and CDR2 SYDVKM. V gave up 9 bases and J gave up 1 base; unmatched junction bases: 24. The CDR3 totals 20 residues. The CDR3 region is CASYSDFPGQGKLRSYEQYF. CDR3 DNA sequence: TGTGCCAGTTACTCTGATTTTCCGGGACAGGGGAAATTGAGATCCTACGAGCAGTACTTC.

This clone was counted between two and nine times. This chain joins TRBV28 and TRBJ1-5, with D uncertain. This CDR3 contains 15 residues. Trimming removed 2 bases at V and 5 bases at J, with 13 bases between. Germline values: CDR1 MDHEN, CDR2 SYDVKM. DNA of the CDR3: TGTGCCAGCAGTTTACATAGGGAGGCGGATCAGCCCCAGCATTTT. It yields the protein CASSLHREADQPQHF.

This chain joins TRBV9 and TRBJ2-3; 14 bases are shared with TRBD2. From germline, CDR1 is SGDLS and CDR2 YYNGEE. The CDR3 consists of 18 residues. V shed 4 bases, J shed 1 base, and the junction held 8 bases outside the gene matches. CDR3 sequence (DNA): TGTGCCAGCAGCAAACGTGAGGGACTAGCGGGAGGCACAGATACGCAGTATTTT. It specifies CASSKREGLAGGTDTQYF. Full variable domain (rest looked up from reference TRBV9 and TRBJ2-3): DSGVTQTPKHLITATGQRVTLRCSPRSGDLSVYWYQQSLDQGLQFLIQYYNGEERAKGNILERFSAQQFPDLHSELNLSSLELGDSALYFCASSKREGLAGGTDTQYFGPGTRLTVL.

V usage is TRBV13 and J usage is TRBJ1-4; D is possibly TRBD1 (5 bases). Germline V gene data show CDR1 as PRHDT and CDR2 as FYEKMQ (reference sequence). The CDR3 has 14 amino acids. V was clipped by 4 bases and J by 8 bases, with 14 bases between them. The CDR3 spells CASSSGTGEEKLFF. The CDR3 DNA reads TGTGCCAGCAGCTCCGGGACGGGGGAGGAAAAACTGTTTTTT.

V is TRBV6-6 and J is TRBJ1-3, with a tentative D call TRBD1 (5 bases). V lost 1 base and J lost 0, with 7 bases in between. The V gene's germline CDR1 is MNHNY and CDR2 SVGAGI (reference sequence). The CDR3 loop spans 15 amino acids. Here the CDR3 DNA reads TGTGCCAGCAGTTACTGGACAATCTCTGGAAACACCATATATTTT. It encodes CASSYWTISGNTIYF.

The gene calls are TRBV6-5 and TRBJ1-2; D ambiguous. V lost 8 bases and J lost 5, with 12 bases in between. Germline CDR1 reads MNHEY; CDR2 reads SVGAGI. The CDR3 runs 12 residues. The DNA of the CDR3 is TGTGCCAGCTGCCTCGCGGGATATGGCTACACCTTC. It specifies CASCLAGYGYTF.

The CDR3 nucleotides are TGTGCCAGCAGCGTAGCTCCTAGGAGTGAGCAGTTCTTC. Protein: CASSVAPRSEQFF. The genes are TRBV9 and TRBJ2-1; D remains ambiguous. CDR3 size: 13 residues. Germline V lookup: CDR1 SGDLS, CDR2 YYNGEE. The germline V and J ends were trimmed by 0 bases and 9 bases, with 10 bases remaining between them.

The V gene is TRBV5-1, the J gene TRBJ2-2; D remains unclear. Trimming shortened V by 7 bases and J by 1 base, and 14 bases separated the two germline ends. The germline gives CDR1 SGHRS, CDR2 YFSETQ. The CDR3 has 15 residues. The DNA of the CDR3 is TGCGCCAGCGAGGCCGGTGCGAAGAACACCGGGGAGCTGTTTTTT. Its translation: CASEAGAKNTGELFF.

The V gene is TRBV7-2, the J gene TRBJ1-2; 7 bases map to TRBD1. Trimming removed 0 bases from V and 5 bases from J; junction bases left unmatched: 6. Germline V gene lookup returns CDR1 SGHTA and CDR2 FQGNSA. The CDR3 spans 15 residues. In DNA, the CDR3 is TGTGCCAGCAGCTTAGCATCGGGACAGCATTATGGCTACACCTTC. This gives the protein CASSLASGQHYGYTF.

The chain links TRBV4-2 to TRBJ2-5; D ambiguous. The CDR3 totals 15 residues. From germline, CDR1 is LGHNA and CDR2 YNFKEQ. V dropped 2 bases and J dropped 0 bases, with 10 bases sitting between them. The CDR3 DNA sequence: TGTGCCAGCAGCCAAACTATAATGGACCAAGAGACCCAGTACTTC. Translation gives CASSQTIMDQETQYF.

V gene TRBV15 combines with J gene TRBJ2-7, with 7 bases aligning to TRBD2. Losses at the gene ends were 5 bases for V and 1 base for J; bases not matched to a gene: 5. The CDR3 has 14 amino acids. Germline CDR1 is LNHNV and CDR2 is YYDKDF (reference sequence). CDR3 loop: CATSPSGGSYEQYF. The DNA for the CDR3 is TGTGCCACCAGCCCTTCGGGAGGTTCCTACGAGCAGTACTTC.

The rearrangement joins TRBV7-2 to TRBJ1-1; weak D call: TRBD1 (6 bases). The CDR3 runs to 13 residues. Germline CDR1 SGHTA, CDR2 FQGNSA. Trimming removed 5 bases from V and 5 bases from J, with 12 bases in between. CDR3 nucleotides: TGTGCCAGCAGCCGAAAGGGGGAAACTGAAGCTTTCTTT. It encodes CASSRKGETEAFF.

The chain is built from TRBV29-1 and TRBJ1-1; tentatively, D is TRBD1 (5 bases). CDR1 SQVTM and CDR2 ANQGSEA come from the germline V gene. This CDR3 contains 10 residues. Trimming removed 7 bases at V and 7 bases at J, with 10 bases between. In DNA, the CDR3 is TGCAGCGCAACACAGGTTGAAGCTTTCTTT. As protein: CSATQVEAFF.

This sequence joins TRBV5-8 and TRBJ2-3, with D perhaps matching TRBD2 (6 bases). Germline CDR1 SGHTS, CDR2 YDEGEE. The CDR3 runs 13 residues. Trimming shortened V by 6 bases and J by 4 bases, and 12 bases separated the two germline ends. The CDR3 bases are TGTGCCAGCACGGTGGCGGGATCAGATACGCAGTATTTT. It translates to CASTVAGSDTQYF.

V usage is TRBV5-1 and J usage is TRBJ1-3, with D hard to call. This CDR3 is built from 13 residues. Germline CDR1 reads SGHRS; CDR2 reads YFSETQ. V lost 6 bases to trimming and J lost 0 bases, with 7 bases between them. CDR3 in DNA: TGCGCCAGCATCCCAGACTCTGGAAACACCATATATTTT. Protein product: CASIPDSGNTIYF.

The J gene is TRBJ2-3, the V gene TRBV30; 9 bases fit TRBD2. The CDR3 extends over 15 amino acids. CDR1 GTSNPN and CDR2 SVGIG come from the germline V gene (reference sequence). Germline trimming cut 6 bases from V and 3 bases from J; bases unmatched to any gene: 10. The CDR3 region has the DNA TGTGCCTGTGACATAGCGGGAGAGTCGACAGATACGCAGTATTTT. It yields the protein CACDIAGESTDTQYF.

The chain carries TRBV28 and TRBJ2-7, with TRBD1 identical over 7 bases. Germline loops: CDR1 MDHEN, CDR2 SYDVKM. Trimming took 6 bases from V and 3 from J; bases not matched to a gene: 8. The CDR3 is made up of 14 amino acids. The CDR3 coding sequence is TGTGCCAGCAGCCAACGGGACAGCCTCTACGAGCAGTACTTC. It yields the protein CASSQRDSLYEQYF.

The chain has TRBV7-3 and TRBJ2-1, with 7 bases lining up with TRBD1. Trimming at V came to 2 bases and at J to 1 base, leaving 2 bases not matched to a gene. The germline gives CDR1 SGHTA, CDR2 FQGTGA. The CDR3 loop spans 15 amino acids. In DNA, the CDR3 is TGTGCCAGCAGCTTATTGGGACAGTCCTACAATGAGCAGTTCTTC. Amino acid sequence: CASSLLGQSYNEQFF.

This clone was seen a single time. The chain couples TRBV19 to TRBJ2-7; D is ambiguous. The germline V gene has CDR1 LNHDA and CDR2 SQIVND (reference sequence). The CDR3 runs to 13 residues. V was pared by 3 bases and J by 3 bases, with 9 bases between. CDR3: CASSIILNYEQYF. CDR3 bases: TGTGCCAGTAGTATCATACTAAACTACGAGCAGTACTTC.

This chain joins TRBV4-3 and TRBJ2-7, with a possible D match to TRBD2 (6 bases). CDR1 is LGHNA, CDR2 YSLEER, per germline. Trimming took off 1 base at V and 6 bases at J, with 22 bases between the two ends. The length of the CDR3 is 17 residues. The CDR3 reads CASSQGIGDRGGSEQYF. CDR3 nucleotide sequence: TGCGCCAGCAGCCAAGGTATTGGTGACCGGGGAGGTTCCGAGCAGTACTTC.

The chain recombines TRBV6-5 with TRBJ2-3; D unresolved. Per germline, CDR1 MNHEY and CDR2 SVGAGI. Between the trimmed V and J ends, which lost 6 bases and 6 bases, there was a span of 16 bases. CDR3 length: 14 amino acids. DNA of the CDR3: TGTGCCAGCAGGTTCCGAAAGCGCCCTGATACGCAGTATTTT. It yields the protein CASRFRKRPDTQYF.

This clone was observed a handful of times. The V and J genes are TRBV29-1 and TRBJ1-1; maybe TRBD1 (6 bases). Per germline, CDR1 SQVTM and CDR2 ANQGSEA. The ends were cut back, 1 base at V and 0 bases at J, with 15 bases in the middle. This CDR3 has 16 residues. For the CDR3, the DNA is TGCAGCGTTGAAGGGCTACCGGGACACTTGAACACTGAAGCTTTCTTT. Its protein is CSVEGLPGHLNTEAFF.

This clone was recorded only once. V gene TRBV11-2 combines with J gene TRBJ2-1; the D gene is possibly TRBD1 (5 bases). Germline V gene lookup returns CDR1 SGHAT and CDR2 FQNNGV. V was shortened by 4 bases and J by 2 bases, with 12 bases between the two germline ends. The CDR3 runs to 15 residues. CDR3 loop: CASSSPQGAYNEQFF. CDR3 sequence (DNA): TGTGCCAGCAGCTCCCCGCAGGGCGCCTACAATGAGCAGTTCTTC.

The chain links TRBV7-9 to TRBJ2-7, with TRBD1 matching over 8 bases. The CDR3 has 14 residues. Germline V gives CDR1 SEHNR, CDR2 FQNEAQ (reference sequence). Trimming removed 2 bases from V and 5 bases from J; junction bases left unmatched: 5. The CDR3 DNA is TGTGCCAGCAGCTTATGGACAGGGCCTCACGAGCAGTACTTC. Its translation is CASSLWTGPHEQYF.

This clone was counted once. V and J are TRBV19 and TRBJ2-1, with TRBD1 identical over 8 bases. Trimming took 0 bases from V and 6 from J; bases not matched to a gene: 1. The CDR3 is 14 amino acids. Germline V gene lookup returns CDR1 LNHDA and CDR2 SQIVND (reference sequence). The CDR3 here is CASSIEQGVNEQFF. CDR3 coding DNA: TGTGCCAGTAGTATAGAACAGGGGGTCAATGAGCAGTTCTTC.

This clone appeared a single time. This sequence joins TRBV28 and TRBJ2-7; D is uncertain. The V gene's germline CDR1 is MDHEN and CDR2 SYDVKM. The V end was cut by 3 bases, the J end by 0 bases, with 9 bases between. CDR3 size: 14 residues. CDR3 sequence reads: CASSFGGSSYEQYF. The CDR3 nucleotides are TGTGCCAGCAGTTTTGGCGGAAGCTCCTACGAGCAGTACTTC.

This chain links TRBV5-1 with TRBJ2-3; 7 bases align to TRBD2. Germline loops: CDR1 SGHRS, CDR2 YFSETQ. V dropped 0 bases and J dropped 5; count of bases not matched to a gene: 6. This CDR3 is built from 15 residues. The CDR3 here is CASSLGGSDLDTQYF. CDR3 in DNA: TGCGCCAGCAGCTTGGGCGGGAGTGATTTAGATACGCAGTATTTT.

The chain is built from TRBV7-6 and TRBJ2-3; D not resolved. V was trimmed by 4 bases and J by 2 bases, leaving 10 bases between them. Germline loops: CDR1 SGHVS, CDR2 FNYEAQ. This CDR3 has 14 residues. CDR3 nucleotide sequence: TGTGCCAGCAGCTCTCAAACTTACACAGATACGCAGTATTTT. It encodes CASSSQTYTDTQYF.

CDR3 bases: TGCGCCAGCAGTTCGGACAGATTGGGAAGCAATCAGCCCCAGCATTTT. Its translation: CASSSDRLGSNQPQHF. The chain links TRBV5-1 to TRBJ1-5, with D perhaps TRBD1 (6 bases). CDR1 and CDR2 (germline): SGHRS, YFSETQ. V was clipped by 5 bases and J by 1 base, with 16 bases between them. This CDR3 is 16 amino acids long.

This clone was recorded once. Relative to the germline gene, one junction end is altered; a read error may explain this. CDR3 in amino acids: CASSSDRVIAYEQYF. For the CDR3, the DNA is TGTGCCAGCAGCAGCGACCGGGTAATCGCCTACGAACAGTACTTC. This chain connects TRBV7-9 to TRBJ2-7; D call uncertain. CDR3 length equals 15 residues. CDR1 and CDR2 (germline): SEHNR, FQNEAQ (reference sequence).